Here is one TCR beta chain with its context. Its antigen is as yet unknown. The CDR3 totals 13 residues. With 6 bases clipped from V and 9 bases from J, the junction kept 7 bases outside the gene matches. Germline-derived CDR1 and CDR2 are SEHNR and FQNEAQ (reference sequence). TCRdb reprocessed the reads with MiXCR, giving one entry per CDR3 protein. This sample has about 920,000 distinct CDR3 sequences; 31% occur once, and the top ten carry roughly 12%. This sample was taken from a study of T cell repertoires in cytomegalovirus infection. Study background: CMV epitopes in the study were HLA-C-restricted (recently identified) and HLA-B-restricted (well studied). Shared public TCR beta signatures pointed to both CMV infection and a matching HLA type. Study outcomes and limitations: The ex vivo response was dominated by HLA-C-restricted CMV-specific TCR beta clonotypes. People with CMV and the relevant HLA were identified by cumulative public TCR beta family frequency.

Sequencing used cultured CD8+ T cells from PBMCs, obtained from culture after CMV antigen stimulation. This TCR came from a human donor in good health (CMV status not recorded). Some clones in this sample may be carry-over from other donors' samples. The genes are TRBV7-9 and TRBJ2-1; TRBD2 aligns across 8 bases. The CDR3 here is CASRDGGAGEQFF. The CDR3, as DNA: TGTGCCAGCAGAGACGGGGGGGCGGGTGAGCAGTTCTTC. The full variable domain, with the rest looked up from reference TRBV7-9 and TRBJ2-1, is DTGVSQNPRHKITKRGQNVTFRCDPISEHNRLYWYRQTLGQGPEFLTYFQNEAQLEKSRLLSDRFSAERPKGSFSTLEIQRTEQGDSAMYLCASRDGGAGEQFFGPGTRLTVL.